This T cell receptor beta chain originates from a study of shared clonotypes between healthy human individuals. The length of the CDR3 is 14 residues. V lost 4 bases, J lost 9 bases, and 17 bases lay in between. Germline loops: CDR1 SGHRS, CDR2 YFSETQ. Remarks on this clone: Its antigen is undetermined.

Each sorted subset replicate got 200 ng genomic DNA, around 29,000 genomes. TCRdb's table, derived via immunoSEQ multiplex PCR, lists solely in-frame clones and lacks some. Counted here are approximately 2.1 million clones, more than 85% occurring once; the ten biggest clones make up 0.39%. Study-wide findings and caveats: Naive subsets generally exceeded memory subsets in estimated richness. The sharing of approximately 5.1% of naive CD4 clonotypes was seen across several donors.

The sample taken for sequencing was naive CD4+ T cells from PBMCs. Subset indicated: CD45RA+ positively selected. The chain has TRBV5-1 and TRBJ2-1; no definite D call. The TCR was taken from a man aged 18 to 35 in good health. Some clones in this sample may be carry-over from other donors' samples. The DNA for the CDR3 is TGCGCCAGCAGCGTCGGGTCGCCAACTCGTGAGCAGTTCTTC. Translated: CASSVGSPTREQFF.